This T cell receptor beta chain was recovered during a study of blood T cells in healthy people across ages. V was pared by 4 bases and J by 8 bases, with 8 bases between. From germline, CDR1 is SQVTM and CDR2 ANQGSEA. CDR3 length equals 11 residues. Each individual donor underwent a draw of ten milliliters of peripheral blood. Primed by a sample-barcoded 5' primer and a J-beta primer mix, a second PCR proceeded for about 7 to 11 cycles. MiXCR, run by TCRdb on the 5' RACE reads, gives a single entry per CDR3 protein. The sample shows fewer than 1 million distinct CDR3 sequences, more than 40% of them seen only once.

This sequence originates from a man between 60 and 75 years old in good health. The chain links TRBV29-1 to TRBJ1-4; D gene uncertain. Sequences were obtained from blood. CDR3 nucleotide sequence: TGCAGCGTTGTTGTCGGAGAAAAACTGTTTTTT. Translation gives CSVVVGEKLFF.